The clone carrying this TCR beta chain counts as medium-sized by frequency. The antigen is not known. This CDR3 has 15 amino acids. Germline CDR1 reads MRHNA; CDR2 reads SNTAGT. This specimen belongs to a study of CXCR3-negative and CXCR3-positive naive CD8 T cells. The TRB cDNA libraries were prepared by 5' RACE with UMI labels. TCRdb re-called the 5' RACE reads and shows each CDR3 protein once, DNA omitted. The sample totals 45,000 or so distinct CDR3 sequences. General observations from the study: Diversity ran similarly high across both naive subsets but far lower in memory CD8+ cells. CXCR3 levels fell partly with cryopreservation; most assays relied on fresh PBMCs.

This receptor was identified in a human donor in good health. Some clones in this sample may be carry-over from other donors' samples. Specimen: memory CD8+ T cells from blood. V gene TRBV6-4 combines with J gene TRBJ1-1; the TRBD1 assignment by TCRdb is unverifiable without DNA. The CDR3 loop reads CASSEGTGGNTEAFF.